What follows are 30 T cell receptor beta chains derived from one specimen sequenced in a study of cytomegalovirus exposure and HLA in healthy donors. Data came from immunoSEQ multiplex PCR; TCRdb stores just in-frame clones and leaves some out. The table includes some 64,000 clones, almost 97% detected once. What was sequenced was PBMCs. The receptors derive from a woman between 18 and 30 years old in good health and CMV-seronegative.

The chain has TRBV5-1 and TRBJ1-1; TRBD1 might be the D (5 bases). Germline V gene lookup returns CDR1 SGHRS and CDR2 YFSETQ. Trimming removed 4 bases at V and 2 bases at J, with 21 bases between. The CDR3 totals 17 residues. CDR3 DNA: TGCGCCAGCAGCCACGACAGCGCCCCCCCCACTAACACTGAAGCTTTCTTT. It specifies CASSHDSAPPTNTEAFF.

The CDR3, as DNA: TGTGCCAGCAGGGCTCCGGGACAGCCCTACGAGCAGTACTTC. Residues: CASRAPGQPYEQYF. The J gene is TRBJ2-7, the V gene TRBV7-2; 7 positions agree with TRBD1. There are 14 residues in the CDR3. In germline, CDR1 is SGHTA, CDR2 FQGNSA. The V segment lost 6 bases and the J segment 2 bases; nucleotides outside the gene matches: 7.

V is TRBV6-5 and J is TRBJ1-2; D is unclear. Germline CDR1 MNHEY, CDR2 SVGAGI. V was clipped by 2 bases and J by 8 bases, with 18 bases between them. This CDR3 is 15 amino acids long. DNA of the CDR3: TGTGCCAGCAGTTACAGGACGAACCCGCCGGGGGGCTACACCTTC. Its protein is CASSYRTNPPGGYTF.

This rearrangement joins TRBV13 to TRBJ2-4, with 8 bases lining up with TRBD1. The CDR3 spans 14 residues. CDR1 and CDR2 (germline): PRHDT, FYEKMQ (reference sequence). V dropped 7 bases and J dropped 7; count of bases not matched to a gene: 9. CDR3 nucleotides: TGTGCCAGCACCCAACGGACAGGGCGGAACATTCAGTACTTC. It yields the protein CASTQRTGRNIQYF.

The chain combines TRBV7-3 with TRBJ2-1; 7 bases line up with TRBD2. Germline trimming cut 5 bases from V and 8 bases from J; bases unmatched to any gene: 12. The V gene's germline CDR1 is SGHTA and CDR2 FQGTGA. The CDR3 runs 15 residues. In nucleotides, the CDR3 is TGTGCCAGCAGCCCCAACCGGGGGGTCGCGGATGAGCAGTTCTTC. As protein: CASSPNRGVADEQFF.

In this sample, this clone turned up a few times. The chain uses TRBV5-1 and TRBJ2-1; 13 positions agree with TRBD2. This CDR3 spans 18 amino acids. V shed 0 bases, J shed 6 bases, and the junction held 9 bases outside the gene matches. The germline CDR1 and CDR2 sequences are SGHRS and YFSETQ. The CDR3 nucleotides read TGCGCCAGCAGCTTGGGGGAAACGTGGACTAGCGGGGGCAATGAGCAGTTCTTC. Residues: CASSLGETWTSGGNEQFF.

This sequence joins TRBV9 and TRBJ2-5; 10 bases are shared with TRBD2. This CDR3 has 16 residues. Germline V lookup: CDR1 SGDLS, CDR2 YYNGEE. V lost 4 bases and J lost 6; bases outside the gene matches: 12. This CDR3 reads CASSNSVAGGRKTQYF. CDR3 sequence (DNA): TGTGCCAGCAGCAACTCGGTAGCGGGGGGCCGGAAGACCCAGTACTTC.

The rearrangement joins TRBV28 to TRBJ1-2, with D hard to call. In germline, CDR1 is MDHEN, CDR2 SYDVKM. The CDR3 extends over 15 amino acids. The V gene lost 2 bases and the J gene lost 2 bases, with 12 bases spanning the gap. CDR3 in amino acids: CASSLPPALNYGYTF. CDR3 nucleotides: TGTGCCAGCAGTTTACCCCCCGCCCTAAACTATGGCTACACCTTC.

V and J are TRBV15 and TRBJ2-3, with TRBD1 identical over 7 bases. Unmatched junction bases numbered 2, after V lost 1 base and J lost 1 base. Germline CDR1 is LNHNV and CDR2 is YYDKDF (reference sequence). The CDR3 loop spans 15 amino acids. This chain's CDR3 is CATSRGDSRTDTQYF. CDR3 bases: TGTGCCACCAGCAGAGGGGACAGCCGCACAGATACGCAGTATTTT.

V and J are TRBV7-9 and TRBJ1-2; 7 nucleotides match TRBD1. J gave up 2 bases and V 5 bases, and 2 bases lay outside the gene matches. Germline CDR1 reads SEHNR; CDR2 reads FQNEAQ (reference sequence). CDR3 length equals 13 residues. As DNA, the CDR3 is TGTGCCAGCAGCCCGGGACAGAACTATGGCTACACCTTC. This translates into CASSPGQNYGYTF.

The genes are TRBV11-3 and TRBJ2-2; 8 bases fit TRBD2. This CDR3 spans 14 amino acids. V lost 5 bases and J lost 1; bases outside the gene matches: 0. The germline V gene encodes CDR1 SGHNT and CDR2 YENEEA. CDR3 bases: TGTGCCAGCAGCCTAGCGGGGAACACCGGGGAGCTGTTTTTT. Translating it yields CASSLAGNTGELFF.

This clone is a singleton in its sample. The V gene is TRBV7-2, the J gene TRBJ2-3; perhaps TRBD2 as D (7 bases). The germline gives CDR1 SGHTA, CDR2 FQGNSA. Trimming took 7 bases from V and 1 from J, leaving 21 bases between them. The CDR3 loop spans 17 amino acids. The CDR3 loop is CASTQNGGGRGTDTQYF. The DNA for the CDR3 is TGTGCCAGCACCCAGAATGGCGGGGGCCGGGGCACAGATACGCAGTATTTT. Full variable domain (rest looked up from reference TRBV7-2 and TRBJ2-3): GAGVSQSPSNKVTEKGKDVELRCDPISGHTALYWYRQSLGQGLEFLIYFQGNSAPDKSGLPSDRFSAERTGGSVSTLTIQRTQQEDSAVYLCASTQNGGGRGTDTQYFGPGTRLTVL.

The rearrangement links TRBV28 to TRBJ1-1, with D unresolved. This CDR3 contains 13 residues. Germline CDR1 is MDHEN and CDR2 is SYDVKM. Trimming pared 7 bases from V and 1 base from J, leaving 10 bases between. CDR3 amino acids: CASMQVWNTEAFF. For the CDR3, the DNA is TGTGCCAGCATGCAGGTTTGGAACACTGAAGCTTTCTTT.

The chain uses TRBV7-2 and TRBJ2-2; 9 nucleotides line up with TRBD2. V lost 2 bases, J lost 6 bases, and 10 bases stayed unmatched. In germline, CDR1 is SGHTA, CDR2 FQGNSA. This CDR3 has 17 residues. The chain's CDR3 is CASSLRWGGRAAGELFF. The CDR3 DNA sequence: TGTGCCAGCAGCTTAAGGTGGGGCGGGAGGGCCGCCGGGGAGCTGTTTTTT. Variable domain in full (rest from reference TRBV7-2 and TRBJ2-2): GAGVSQSPSNKVTEKGKDVELRCDPISGHTALYWYRQSLGQGLEFLIYFQGNSAPDKSGLPSDRFSAERTGGSVSTLTIQRTQQEDSAVYLCASSLRWGGRAAGELFFGEGSRLTVL.

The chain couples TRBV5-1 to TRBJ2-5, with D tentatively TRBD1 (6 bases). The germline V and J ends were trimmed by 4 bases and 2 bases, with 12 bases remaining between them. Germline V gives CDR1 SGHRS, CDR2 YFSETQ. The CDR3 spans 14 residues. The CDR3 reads CASSPRQVQETQYF. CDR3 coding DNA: TGCGCCAGCAGCCCAAGACAGGTACAAGAGACCCAGTACTTC.

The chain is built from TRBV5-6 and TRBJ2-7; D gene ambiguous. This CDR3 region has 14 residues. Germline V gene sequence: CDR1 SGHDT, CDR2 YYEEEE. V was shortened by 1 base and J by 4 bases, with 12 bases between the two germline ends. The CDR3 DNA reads TGTGCCAGCAGCTTGATTTCGTCCGGGTACGAGCAGTACTTC. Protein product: CASSLISSGYEQYF.

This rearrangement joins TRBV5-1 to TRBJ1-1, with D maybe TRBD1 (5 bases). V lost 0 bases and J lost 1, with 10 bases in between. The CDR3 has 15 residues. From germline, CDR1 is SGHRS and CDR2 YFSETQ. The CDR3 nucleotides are TGCGCCAGCAGCTTGGCCCCAGGGAAGAACACTGAAGCTTTCTTT. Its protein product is CASSLAPGKNTEAFF.

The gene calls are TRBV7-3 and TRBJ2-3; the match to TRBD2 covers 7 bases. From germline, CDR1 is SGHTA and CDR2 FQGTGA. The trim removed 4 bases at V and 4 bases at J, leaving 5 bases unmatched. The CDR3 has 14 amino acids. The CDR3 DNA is TGTGCCAGCAGCTGGGGGGAGGGGCCAGATACGCAGTATTTT. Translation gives CASSWGEGPDTQYF.

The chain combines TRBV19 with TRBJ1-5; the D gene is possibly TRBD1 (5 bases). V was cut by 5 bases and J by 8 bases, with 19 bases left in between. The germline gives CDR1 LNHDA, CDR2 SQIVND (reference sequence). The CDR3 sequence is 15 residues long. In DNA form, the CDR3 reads TGTGCCAGTAGTCCCCCCGGGGGGGTAGGGGAGCCCCAGCATTTT. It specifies CASSPPGGVGEPQHF.

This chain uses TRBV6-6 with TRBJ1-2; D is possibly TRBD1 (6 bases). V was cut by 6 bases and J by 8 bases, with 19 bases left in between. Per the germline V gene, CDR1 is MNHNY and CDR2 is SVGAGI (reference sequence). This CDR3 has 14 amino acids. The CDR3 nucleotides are TGTGCCAGCAGCCCAATACAGGGCCCTAGGGGCTACACCTTC. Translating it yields CASSPIQGPRGYTF.

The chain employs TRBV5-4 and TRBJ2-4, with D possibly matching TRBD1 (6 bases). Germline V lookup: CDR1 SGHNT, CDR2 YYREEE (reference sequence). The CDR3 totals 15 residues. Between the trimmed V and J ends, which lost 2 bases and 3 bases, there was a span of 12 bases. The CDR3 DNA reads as TGTGCCAGCAGCTTTGGGGGCCGGGGCAAAAACATTCAGTACTTC. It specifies CASSFGGRGKNIQYF.

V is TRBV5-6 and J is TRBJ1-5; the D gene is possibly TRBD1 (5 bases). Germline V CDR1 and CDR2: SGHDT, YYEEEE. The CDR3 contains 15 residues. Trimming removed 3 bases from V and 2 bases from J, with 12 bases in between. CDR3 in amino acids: CASSWGVGGNQPQHF. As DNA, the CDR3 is TGTGCCAGCAGCTGGGGGGTAGGCGGCAATCAGCCCCAGCATTTT.

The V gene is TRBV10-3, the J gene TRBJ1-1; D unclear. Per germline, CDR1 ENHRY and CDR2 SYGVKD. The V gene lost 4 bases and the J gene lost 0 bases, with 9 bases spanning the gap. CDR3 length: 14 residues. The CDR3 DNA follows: TGTGCCATCAGTGTAGGCGGGTTGAACACTGAAGCTTTCTTT. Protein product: CAISVGGLNTEAFF.

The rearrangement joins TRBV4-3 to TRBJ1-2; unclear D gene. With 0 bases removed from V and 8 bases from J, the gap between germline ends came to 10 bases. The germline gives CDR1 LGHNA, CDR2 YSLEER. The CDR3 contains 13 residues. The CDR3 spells CASSQDWARGYTF. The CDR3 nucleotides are TGCGCCAGCAGCCAAGATTGGGCCCGCGGCTACACCTTC.

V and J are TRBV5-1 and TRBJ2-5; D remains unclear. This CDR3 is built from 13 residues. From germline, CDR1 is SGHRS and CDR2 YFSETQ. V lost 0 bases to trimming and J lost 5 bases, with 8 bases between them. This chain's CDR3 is CASSLDILETQYF. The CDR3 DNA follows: TGCGCCAGCAGCTTGGACATCTTGGAGACCCAGTACTTC.

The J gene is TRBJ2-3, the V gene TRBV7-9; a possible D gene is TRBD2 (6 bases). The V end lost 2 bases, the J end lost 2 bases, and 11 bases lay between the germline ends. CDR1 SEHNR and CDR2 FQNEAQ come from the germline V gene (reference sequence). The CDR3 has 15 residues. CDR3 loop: CASSLWTGDTDTQYF. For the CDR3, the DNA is TGTGCCAGCAGCTTATGGACGGGGGACACAGATACGCAGTATTTT.

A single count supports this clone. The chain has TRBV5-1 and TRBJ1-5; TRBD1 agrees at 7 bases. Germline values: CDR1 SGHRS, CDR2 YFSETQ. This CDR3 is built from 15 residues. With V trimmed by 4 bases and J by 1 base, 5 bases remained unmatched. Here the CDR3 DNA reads TGCGCCAGCAGCCCCACGGACAGGAGCAATCAGCCCCAGCATTTT. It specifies CASSPTDRSNQPQHF.

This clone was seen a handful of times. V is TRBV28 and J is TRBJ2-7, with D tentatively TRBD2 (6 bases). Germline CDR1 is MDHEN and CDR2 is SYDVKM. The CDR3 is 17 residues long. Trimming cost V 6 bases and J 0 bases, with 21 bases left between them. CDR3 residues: CASSPHRGGLSSYEQYF. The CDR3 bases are TGTGCCAGCAGCCCCCACCGAGGAGGGCTGAGCTCCTACGAGCAGTACTTC.

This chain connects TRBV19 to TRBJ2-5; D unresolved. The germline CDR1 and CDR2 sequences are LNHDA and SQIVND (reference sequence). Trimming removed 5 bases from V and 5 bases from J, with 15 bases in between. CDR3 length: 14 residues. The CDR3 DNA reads TGTGCCAGTAGTGCCCTGAGGTCCGGGGAGACCCAGTACTTC. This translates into CASSALRSGETQYF.

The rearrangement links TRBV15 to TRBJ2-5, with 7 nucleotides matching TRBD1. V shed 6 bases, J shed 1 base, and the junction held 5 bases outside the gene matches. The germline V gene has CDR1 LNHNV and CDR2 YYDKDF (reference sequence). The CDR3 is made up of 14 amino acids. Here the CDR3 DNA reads TGTGCCACCAGGAAGACAGGGTTCCAAGAGACCCAGTACTTC. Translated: CATRKTGFQETQYF.